This TCR beta chain was sequenced in a study of regulatory T cells in long-lasting Graves disease. Time point in this sample: newly diagnosed GD, antithyroid drugs for less than 3 months. Extracted RNA from PBMCs served as the source of the TCR library. General study findings and limits: Public clonotype sharing was higher in persistent than newly diagnosed patients.

Arm-PCR of CDR3 regions and iRepertoire HTBI primers were the basis on which TCR beta libraries were built. One entry per CDR3 protein results from TCRdb running MiXCR on the multiplex PCR reads. The table lists around 420,000 distinct CDR3 sequences, about 15% of them singletons, with approximately 7.8% in the top ten. This clonotype was observed at least ten times. Its antigen is undetermined. The CDR3 is made up of 15 amino acids. The germline gives CDR1 WSHSY, CDR2 SAAADI. The V and J ends lost 6 bases and 6 bases, in that order; junction bases with no gene match: 7. This same sample was also taken into another study, of T cells in Graves' hyperthyroidism and ophthalmopathy.

The J gene is TRBJ1-6, the V gene TRBV10-2, with 8 bases identical to TRBD1. Sequenced here: peripheral blood mononuclear cells (PBMCs), sampled at new diagnosis, from a patient treated with antithyroid drugs. The clonotype originates from a woman in her thirties or forties with Graves disease. This CDR3 is CASRNRDRLNSPLHF. DNA for the CDR3: TGCGCCAGCAGAAACCGGGACAGGCTTAATTCACCCCTCCACTTT.